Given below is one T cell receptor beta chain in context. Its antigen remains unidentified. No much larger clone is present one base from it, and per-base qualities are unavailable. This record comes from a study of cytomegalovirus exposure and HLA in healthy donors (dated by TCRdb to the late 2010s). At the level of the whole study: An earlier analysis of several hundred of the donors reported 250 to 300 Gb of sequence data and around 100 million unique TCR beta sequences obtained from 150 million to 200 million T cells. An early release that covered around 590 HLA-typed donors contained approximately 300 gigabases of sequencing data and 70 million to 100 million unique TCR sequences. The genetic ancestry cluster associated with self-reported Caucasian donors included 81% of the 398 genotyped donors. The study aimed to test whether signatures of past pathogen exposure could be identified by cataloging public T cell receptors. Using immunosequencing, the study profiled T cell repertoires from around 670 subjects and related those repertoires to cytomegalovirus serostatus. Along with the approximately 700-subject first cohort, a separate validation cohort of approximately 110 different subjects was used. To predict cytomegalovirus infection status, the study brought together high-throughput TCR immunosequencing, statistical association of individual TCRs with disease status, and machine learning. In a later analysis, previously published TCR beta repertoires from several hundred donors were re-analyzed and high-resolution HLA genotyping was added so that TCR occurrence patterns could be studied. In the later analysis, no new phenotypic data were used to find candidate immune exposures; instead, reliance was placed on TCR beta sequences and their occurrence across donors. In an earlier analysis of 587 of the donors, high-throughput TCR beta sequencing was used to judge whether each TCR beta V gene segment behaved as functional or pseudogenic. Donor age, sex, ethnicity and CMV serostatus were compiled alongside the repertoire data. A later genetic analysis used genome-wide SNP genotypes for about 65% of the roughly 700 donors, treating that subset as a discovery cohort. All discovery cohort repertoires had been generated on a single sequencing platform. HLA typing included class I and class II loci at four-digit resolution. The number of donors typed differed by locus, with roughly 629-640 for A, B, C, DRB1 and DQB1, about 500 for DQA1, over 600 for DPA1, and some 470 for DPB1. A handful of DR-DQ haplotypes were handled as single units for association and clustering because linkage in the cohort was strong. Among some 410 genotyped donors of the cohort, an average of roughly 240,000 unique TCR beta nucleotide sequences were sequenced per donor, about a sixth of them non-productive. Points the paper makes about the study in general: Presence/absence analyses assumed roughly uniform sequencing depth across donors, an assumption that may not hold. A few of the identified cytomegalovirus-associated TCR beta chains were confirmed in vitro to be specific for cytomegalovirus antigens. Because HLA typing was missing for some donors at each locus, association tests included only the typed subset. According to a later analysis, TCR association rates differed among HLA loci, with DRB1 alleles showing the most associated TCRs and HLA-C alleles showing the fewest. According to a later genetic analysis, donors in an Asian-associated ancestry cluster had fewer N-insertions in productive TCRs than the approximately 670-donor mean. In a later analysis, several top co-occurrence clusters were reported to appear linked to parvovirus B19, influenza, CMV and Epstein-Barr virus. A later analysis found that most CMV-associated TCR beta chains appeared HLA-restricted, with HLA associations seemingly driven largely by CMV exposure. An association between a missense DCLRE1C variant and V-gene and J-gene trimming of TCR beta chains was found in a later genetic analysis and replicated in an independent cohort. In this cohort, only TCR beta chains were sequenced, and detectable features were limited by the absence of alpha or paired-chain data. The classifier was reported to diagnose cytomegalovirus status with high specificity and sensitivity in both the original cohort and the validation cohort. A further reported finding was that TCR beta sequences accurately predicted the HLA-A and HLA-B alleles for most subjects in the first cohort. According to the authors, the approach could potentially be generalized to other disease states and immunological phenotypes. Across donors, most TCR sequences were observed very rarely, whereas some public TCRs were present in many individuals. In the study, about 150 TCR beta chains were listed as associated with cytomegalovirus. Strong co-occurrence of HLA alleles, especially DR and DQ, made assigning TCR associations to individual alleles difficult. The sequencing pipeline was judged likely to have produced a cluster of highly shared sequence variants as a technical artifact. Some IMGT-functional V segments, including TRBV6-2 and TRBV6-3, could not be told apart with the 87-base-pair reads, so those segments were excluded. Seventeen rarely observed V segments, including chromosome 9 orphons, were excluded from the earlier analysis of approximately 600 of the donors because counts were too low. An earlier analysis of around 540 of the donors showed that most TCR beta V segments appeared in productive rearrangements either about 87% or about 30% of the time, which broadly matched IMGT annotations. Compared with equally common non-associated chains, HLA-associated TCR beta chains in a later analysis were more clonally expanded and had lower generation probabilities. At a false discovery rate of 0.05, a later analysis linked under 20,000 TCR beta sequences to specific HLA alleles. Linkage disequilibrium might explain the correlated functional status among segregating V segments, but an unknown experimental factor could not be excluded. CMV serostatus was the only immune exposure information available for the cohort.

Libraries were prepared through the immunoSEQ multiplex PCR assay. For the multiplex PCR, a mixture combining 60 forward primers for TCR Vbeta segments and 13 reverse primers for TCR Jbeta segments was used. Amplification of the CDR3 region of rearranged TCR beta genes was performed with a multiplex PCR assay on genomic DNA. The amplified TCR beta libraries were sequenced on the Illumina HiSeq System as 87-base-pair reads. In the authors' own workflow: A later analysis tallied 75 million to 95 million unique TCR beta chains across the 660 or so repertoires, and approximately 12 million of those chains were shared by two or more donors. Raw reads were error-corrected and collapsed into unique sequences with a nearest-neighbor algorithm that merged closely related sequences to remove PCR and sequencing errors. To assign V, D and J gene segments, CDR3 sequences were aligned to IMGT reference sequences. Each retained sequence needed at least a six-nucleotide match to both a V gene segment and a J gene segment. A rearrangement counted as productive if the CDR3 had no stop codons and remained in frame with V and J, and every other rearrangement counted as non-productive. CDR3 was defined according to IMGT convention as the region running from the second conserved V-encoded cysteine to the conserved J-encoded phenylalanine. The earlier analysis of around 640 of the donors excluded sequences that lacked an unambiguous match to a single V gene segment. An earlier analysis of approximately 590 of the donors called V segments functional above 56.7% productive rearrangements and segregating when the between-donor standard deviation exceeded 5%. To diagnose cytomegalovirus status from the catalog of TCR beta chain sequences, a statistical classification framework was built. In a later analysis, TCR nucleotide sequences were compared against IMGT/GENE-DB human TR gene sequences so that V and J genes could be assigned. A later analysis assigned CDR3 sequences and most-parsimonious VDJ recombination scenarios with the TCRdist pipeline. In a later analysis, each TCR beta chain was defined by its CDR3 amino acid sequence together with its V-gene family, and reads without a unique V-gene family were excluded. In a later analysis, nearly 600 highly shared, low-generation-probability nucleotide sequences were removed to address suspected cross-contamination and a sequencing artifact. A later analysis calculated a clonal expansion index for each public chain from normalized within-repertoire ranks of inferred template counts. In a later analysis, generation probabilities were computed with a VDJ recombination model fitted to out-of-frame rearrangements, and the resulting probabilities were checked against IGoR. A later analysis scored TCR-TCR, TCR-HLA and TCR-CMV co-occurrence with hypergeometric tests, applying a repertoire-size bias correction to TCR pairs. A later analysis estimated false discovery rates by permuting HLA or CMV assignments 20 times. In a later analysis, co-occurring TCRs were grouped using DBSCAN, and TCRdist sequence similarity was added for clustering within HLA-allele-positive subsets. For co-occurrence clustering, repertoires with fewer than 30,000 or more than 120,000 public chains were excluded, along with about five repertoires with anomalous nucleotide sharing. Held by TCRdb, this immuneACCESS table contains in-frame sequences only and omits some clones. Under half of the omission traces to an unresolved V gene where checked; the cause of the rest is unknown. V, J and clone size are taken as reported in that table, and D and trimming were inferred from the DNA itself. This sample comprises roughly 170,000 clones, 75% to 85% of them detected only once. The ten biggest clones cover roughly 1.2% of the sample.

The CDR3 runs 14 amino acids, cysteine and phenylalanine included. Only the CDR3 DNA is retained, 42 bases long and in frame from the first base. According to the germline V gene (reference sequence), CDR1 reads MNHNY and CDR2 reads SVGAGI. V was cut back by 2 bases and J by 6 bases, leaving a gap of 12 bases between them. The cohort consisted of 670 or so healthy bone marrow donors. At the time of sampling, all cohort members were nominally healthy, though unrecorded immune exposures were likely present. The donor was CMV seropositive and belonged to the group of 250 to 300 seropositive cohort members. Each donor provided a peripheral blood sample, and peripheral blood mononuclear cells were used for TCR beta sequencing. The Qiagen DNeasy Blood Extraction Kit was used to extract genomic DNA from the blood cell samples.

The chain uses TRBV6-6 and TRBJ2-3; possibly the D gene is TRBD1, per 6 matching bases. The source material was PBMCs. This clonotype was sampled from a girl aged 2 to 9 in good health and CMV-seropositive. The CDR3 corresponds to CASSYTPQGDTQYF. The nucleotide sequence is TGTGCCAGCAGTTACACCCCCCAGGGGGATACGCAGTATTTT.